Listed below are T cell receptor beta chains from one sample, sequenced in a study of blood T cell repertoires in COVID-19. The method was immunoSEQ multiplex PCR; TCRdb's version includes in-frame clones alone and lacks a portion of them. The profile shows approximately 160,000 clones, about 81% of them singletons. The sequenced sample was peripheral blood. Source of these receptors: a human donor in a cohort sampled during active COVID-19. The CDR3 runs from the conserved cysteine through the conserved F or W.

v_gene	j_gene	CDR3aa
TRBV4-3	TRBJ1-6	CASSQEGGENSYNSPLHF
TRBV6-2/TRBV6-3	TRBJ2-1	CASSLPTPRGEQFF
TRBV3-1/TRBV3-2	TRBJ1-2	CASSPPFGARKDNGYTF
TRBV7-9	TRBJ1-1	CASSKTPGLEAFF
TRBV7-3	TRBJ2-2	CASSLLRAGVVGELFF
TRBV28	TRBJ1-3	CASLRSSGNTIYF
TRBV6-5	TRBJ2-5	CASRRQGRETQYF
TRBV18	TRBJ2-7	CASSPGLVSSWGYEQYF
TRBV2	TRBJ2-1	CASSDEGLAGFIKSNEQFF
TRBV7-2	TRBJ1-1	CASSLEPGRAMNTEAFF
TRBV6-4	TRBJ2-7	CASSGPRGEQYF
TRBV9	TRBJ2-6	CASSERRESSGANVLTF
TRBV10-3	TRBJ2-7	CAISKGQPSYEQYF
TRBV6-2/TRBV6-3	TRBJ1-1	CASSYDSWTEAFF
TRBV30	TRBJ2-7	CAWSVRQAYEQYF
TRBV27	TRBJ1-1	CASSPRFANEAFF
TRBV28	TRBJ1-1	CASYRNMNTEAFF
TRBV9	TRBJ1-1	CASSAGDRGEAFF